Following are 14 T cell receptor beta chains from one sample sequenced in a study of CD8 T cells in Susac syndrome. With random hexamers, reverse transcription was performed on about 0.5 to 1 ug of RNA. TCRdb passed the immunoSEQ multiplex PCR reads through MiXCR, listing each CDR3 protein once. The table includes 300,000 or so distinct CDR3 sequences, around 92% detected once. The sample taken for sequencing was CD4+ T cells from PBMCs. These receptors were collected from a human donor with multiple sclerosis.

The J gene is TRBJ2-2, the V gene TRBV12-3 or TRBV12-4, with TRBD2 matching 7 bases. This CDR3 comprises 12 residues. V was pared by 11 bases and J by 5 bases, with 5 bases of the junction left unmatched. The CDR3 nucleotides are TGTGCCTGGAACGGGGGGACCGGGGAGCTGTTTTTT. Its translation: CAWNGGTGELFF.

The chain couples TRBV18 to TRBJ1-1; the match to TRBD1 covers 8 bases. V shed 3 bases, J shed 2 bases, and the junction held 5 bases outside the gene matches. The CDR3 length is 15 residues. Germline CDR1 and CDR2: KGHSH and LQKENI. In DNA form, the CDR3 reads TGTGCCAGCTCACCGCTAGGACAGGGAAACACTGAAGCTTTCTTT. This sequence encodes CASSPLGQGNTEAFF.

The chain links TRBV4-2 to TRBJ2-3, with 8 bases identical to TRBD2. V gave up 0 bases and J gave up 0 bases; unmatched junction bases: 5. Germline values: CDR1 LGHNA, CDR2 YNFKEQ. The CDR3 consists of 17 residues. This CDR3 reads CASSQEGTGGSTDTQYF. CDR3 in DNA: TGTGCCAGCAGCCAAGAAGGGACGGGGGGGAGCACAGATACGCAGTATTTT.

The chain has TRBV7-2 and TRBJ2-3, with D possibly being TRBD2 (5 bases). The CDR3 extends over 15 amino acids. The V and J ends lost 3 bases and 0 bases respectively, with 10 bases between them. CDR1 and CDR2 (germline): SGHTA, FQGNSA. The CDR3 sequence: CASSLRRASTDTQYF. CDR3 DNA sequence: TGTGCCAGCAGCTTGAGGCGGGCCAGCACAGATACGCAGTATTTT.

The rearrangement joins TRBV20-1 to TRBJ2-5; TRBD2 might be the D (5 bases). The V gene's germline CDR1 is DFQATT and CDR2 SNEGSKA (reference sequence). V gave up 6 bases and J gave up 5 bases, with 16 bases separating them. The CDR3 spans 13 residues. The CDR3 loop reads CSAPLPGRETQYF. DNA for the CDR3: TGCAGTGCCCCTCTCCCGGGAAGGGAGACCCAGTACTTC.

The chain's CDR3 is CASSFDRSVDTQYF. CDR3 bases: TGTGCCAGCAGCTTCGACAGGTCCGTGGATACGCAGTATTTT. The chain has TRBV11-2 and TRBJ2-3; D might be TRBD1 (6 bases). The CDR3 loop spans 14 amino acids. Trimming removed 3 bases at V and 6 bases at J, with 13 bases between. Germline V gives CDR1 SGHAT, CDR2 FQNNGV.

The chain combines TRBV6-1 with TRBJ2-3; TRBD2 is a possible D gene (5 bases). Per germline, CDR1 MNHNS and CDR2 SASEGT. V was clipped by 4 bases and J by 6 bases, with 20 bases between them. The CDR3 runs 16 residues. CDR3 sequence: CASSAPKTRELDTQYF. The CDR3 coding sequence is TGTGCCAGCAGTGCACCGAAAACAAGGGAGTTGGATACGCAGTATTTT.

J is TRBJ2-3 and V is TRBV29-1, with a tentative D call TRBD1 (5 bases). Trimming stripped 3 bases from V and 6 bases from J, with 13 bases between. Germline V lookup: CDR1 SQVTM, CDR2 ANQGSEA. The CDR3 length is 13 residues. In DNA form, the CDR3 reads TGCAGCGTTGAGCTGCTGGGGCCGGATACGCAGTATTTT. It is translated as CSVELLGPDTQYF.

The chain uses TRBV29-1 and TRBJ2-2; D is ambiguous. The CDR3 loop spans 15 amino acids. V lost 0 bases to trimming and J lost 0 bases, with 8 bases between them. Germline V lookup: CDR1 SQVTM, CDR2 ANQGSEA. CDR3 sequence: CSVEDRKTNTGELFF. CDR3 DNA sequence: TGCAGCGTTGAAGACAGGAAAACGAACACCGGGGAGCTGTTTTTT.

J is TRBJ1-1 and V is TRBV29-1, with D maybe TRBD1 (6 bases). The CDR3 contains 14 residues. The germline V gene has CDR1 SQVTM and CDR2 ANQGSEA. V was cut by 3 bases and J by 0 bases, with 11 bases left in between. Written as DNA, the CDR3 is TGCAGCGTTGACCAGACAGGCATGAACACTGAAGCTTTCTTT. Translation: CSVDQTGMNTEAFF.

The V and J genes are TRBV27 and TRBJ1-5; the D is unclear. The CDR3 is 13 residues long. V was pared by 6 bases and J by 2 bases, with 8 bases between. Per the germline V gene, CDR1 is MNHEY and CDR2 is SMNVEV (reference sequence). The CDR3 coding sequence is TGTGCCAGCAGCGTCCACGGCAATCAGCCCCAGCATTTT. Translation: CASSVHGNQPQHF.

The V call is TRBV7-9, the J call TRBJ2-7; D might be TRBD2 (6 bases). The ends were cut back, 5 bases at V and 7 bases at J, with 18 bases in the middle. This CDR3 comprises 14 residues. Per germline, CDR1 SEHNR and CDR2 FQNEAQ (reference sequence). The CDR3 sequence is CASSPAGTVLEQYF. Here the CDR3 DNA reads TGTGCCAGCAGCCCCGCGGGGACGGTCCTTGAGCAGTACTTC.

The rearrangement joins TRBV2 to TRBJ1-4, with no clear D. Trimming cost V 7 bases and J 10 bases, with 22 bases left between them. CDR1 and CDR2 from the germline V gene are SNHLY and FYNNEI. The CDR3 length is 15 residues. The CDR3 DNA reads TGTGCCAGCACCGTCACTGGAGAGGGTCGGGGAAAACTGTTTTTT. It specifies CASTVTGEGRGKLFF.

The rearrangement uses TRBV19 and TRBJ2-1; D is unclear. The CDR3 runs 12 residues. Deletions cut 1 base from V and 10 bases from J, with 8 bases between. Germline CDR1 is LNHDA and CDR2 is SQIVND (reference sequence). CDR3 DNA: TGTGCCAGTAGTATAGTCCAACAGGAGCAGTTCTTC. Translation gives CASSIVQQEQFF.